The rows below give T cell receptor beta chains drawn from one sample of a study of T cell responses to AZD1222 COVID-19 vaccine. Data came from immunoSEQ multiplex PCR; TCRdb stores just in-frame clones and leaves some out. The sample has some 160,000 clones, roughly 90% seen once. The specimen comprised peripheral blood, sampled on day 0 of AZD1222 vaccination. The receptors come from an adult in good health. The CDR3 runs from the conserved cysteine through the conserved F or W. The D gene is left open where the match is weak. Clone size is stated in some rows and not others, as once, few, many or a class when expanded.

d_gene	v_gene	len	j_gene	abundance	CDR3nt	CDR3aa
.	TRBV27	13	TRBJ1-2	.	TGTGCCAGCAGTTTTCGAGAGAACTATGGCTACACCTTC	CASSFRENYGYTF
.	TRBV6-6	12	TRBJ2-7	once	TGTGCCAGCACTCCCGATCGTGGGGAGCAGTACTTC	CASTPDRGEQYF
.	TRBV9	14	TRBJ1-2	.	TGTGCCAGCAGCGTAGTCCGGACAGCCGTACCCTACACCTTC	CASSVVRTAVPYTF
.	TRBV7-6	16	TRBJ2-5	.	TGTGCCAGCAGCTTCCGGCCAGGGGCTCCCCAAGAGACCCAGTACTTC	CASSFRPGAPQETQYF
.	TRBV7-9	12	TRBJ2-3	.	TGTGCCAGCAGGGAGAGCACAGATACGCAGTATTTT	CASRESTDTQYF
.	TRBV25-1	14	TRBJ2-1	.	TGTGCCAGCAAGGGCCCCCTACGGGGCAATGAGCAGTTCTTC	CASKGPLRGNEQFF
TRBD2	TRBV18	15	TRBJ2-5	.	TGTGCCAGCTCGACTAGCGTTCAGATAGGGGAGACCCAGTACTTC	CASSTSVQIGETQYF
.	TRBV30	14	TRBJ2-5	.	TGTGCCTGGAGTGTACAACGGGGGCTGGAGACCCAGTACTTC	CAWSVQRGLETQYF
.	TRBV2	12	TRBJ1-2	.	TGTGCCAGCAGTGAAGAGGGGTTTGGCTACACCTTC	CASSEEGFGYTF
TRBD1	TRBV9	13	TRBJ2-1	.	TGTGCCAGCAGCGTACCAGGGGGCGATGAGCAGTTCTTC	CASSVPGGDEQFF
.	TRBV28	15	TRBJ1-3	.	TGTGCCAGCTATAGCGGGACACTCTCTGGAAACACCATATATTTT	CASYSGTLSGNTIYF
TRBD1	TRBV27	16	TRBJ1-1	.	TGTGCCAGCAGTTTATGGGGACAGGGAACGAACACTGAAGCTTTCTTT	CASSLWGQGTNTEAFF
TRBD1	TRBV14	16	TRBJ2-2	.	TGTGCCAGCAGGAGTGGGAAAAGGGGGCGAACCGGGGAGCTGTTTTTT	CASRSGKRGRTGELFF
.	TRBV18	12	TRBJ2-1	.	TGTGCCAGCTCACCGCCCCTCGGCGAGCAGTTCTTC	CASSPPLGEQFF
.	TRBV11-3	17	TRBJ2-1	.	TGTGCCAGCAGCTTAGGCCCCGGACAGAGCTCCTACAATGAGCAGTTCTTC	CASSLGPGQSSYNEQFF
TRBD1	TRBV19	14	TRBJ1-2	.	TGTGCCAGTAGTACCGGACAGGGGACATATGGCTACACCTTC	CASSTGQGTYGYTF
.	TRBV6-5	13	TRBJ2-1	.	TGTGCCAGCAGTTACTGGCAGGGGAATGAGCAGTTCTTC	CASSYWQGNEQFF
.	TRBV6-4	14	TRBJ2-3	.	TGTGCCAGCAGTGCGGGAGTCGGCACAGATACGCAGTATTTT	CASSAGVGTDTQYF
.	TRBV28	14	TRBJ1-2	.	TGTGCCAGCAGTTTTCTCCGGGGGACTGGGGGCTACACCTTC	CASSFLRGTGGYTF
TRBD2	TRBV3-1/TRBV3-2	16	TRBJ2-1	.	TGTGCCAGCAGCCAAGATACCGGGAGGGCTTACAATGAGCAGTTCTTC	CASSQDTGRAYNEQFF
.	TRBV27	13	TRBJ2-3	.	TGTGCCAGCAGTTTATGGGGATCGGATACGCAGTATTTT	CASSLWGSDTQYF
TRBD1	TRBV29-1	14	TRBJ2-7	few	TGCAGCGCTAGCTGGGACAGGTGGGTTGGGGAGCAGTACTTC	CSASWDRWVGEQYF
.	TRBV18	14	TRBJ2-2	.	TGTGCCAGCTCACCAAACAGGGTCGCCGGGGAGCTGTTTTTT	CASSPNRVAGELFF
.	TRBV21-1	17	TRBJ2-3	.	TGTGCCAGCAGCAAAGGCAAGTCCCTGGGCATCCCAGATACGCAGTATTTT	CASSKGKSLGIPDTQYF
.	TRBV6-6	17	TRBJ1-5	.	TGTGCCAGCAGTCCCTCCTCCTCTTATTTATCACCCTCGCCCCAGCATTTT	CASSPSSSYLSPSPQHF
TRBD1	TRBV29-1	13	TRBJ1-4	.	TGCAGCGCCTTGGACAGGGGGAATGAAAAACTGTTTTTT	CSALDRGNEKLFF
.	TRBV19	14	TRBJ1-6	.	TGTGCCACGGGACACCGCTCCTATAATTCACCCCTCCACTTT	CATGHRSYNSPLHF
.	TRBV10-3	12	TRBJ1-5	.	TGTGCCATCAGCGACCCCAATCAGCCCCAGCATTTT	CAISDPNQPQHF
.	TRBV27	19	TRBJ1-2	.	TGTGCCAGCAGTTTAGGGCCAGGGAGAGGCTTGGGGGCTAACTATGGCTACACCTTC	CASSLGPGRGLGANYGYTF
.	TRBV7-2	15	TRBJ2-2	.	TGTGCCAGCAGCTTAGACAGGGTGAGGACCGGGGAGCTGTTTTTT	CASSLDRVRTGELFF
TRBD1	TRBV7-9	13	TRBJ2-7	.	TGTGCCAGCACCTACAGGGGAACCTACGAGCAGTACTTC	CASTYRGTYEQYF
.	TRBV13	15	TRBJ1-3	.	TGTGCCAGCAGCTCCAACAGGGTCTCTGGAAACACCATATATTTT	CASSSNRVSGNTIYF
.	TRBV27	14	TRBJ1-2	.	TGTGCCAGCAGTTTAGGGGCCGGGGTCAATGGCTACACCTTC	CASSLGAGVNGYTF
TRBD1	TRBV28	16	TRBJ1-2	.	TGTGCCAGCAGTCCGGGACAGGCAACGTCAAACTATGGCTACACCTTC	CASSPGQATSNYGYTF
TRBD2	TRBV7-2	15	TRBJ2-1	few	TGTGCCAGCAGCTTGCTAGCGGTCTCCTACAATGAGCAGTTCTTC	CASSLLAVSYNEQFF
.	TRBV5-8	16	TRBJ2-3	.	TGTGCCAGCAGCCTCTCAGGACGGACCAACACAGATACGCAGTATTTT	CASSLSGRTNTDTQYF
.	TRBV28	13	TRBJ1-5	.	TGTGCCAGCACGTGGTTTAGCAATCAGCCCCAGCATTTT	CASTWFSNQPQHF
TRBD1	TRBV7-9	15	TRBJ1-1	.	TGTGCCAGCAGCCCCCGGACAGGGGCGAACACTGAAGCTTTCTTT	CASSPRTGANTEAFF
.	TRBV27	15	TRBJ2-5	once	TGTGCCAGCAGTTTATCGAGTTACTTCCAAGAGACCCAGTACTTC	CASSLSSYFQETQYF
.	TRBV29-1	12	TRBJ2-3	.	TGCAGCACGCTCCAGGGGACAGATACGCAGTATTTT	CSTLQGTDTQYF
TRBD2	TRBV27	15	TRBJ2-5	.	TGTGCCAGCAGTTCACTAGCGGGGAGTCGAGAGACCCAGTACTTC	CASSSLAGSRETQYF
.	TRBV6-5	14	TRBJ2-7	.	TGTGCCAGCAGTTACTCGACAATCAGATACGAGCAGTACTTC	CASSYSTIRYEQYF
.	TRBV5-5	15	TRBJ2-2	once	TGTGCCAGCAGCTTGGCGGGAGTGAACACCGGGGAGCTGTTTTTT	CASSLAGVNTGELFF
TRBD2	TRBV5-1	19	TRBJ2-7	.	TGCGCCAGCAGCTTGGATGCAGGGCGGACTAGCGGGAGCTCCTACGAGCAGTACTTC	CASSLDAGRTSGSSYEQYF
.	TRBV6-1	16	TRBJ2-7	.	TGTGCCAGCAGTGCCCCGGCAGGGGGGAATCTCTACGAGCAGTACTTC	CASSAPAGGNLYEQYF
.	TRBV25-1	13	TRBJ1-3	.	TGTGCCAGCACAAAGGGGCCAGGAAACACCATATATTTT	CASTKGPGNTIYF
TRBD2	TRBV3-1/TRBV3-2	19	TRBJ2-1	few	TGTGCCAGCAGCCAAGCCGGGACTAGCGGGCTAAGCTCCTACAATGAGCAGTTCTTC	CASSQAGTSGLSSYNEQFF
.	TRBV15	13	TRBJ2-5	.	TGTGCCACCAGCCCTAGAGGTTGGGACAACCAGTACTTC	CATSPRGWDNQYF